Following are 20 T cell receptor beta chains from one sample sequenced in a study of T cell responses to AZD1222 COVID-19 vaccine. Assay used: immunoSEQ multiplex PCR; TCRdb lists only in-frame clones, some missing. The table includes about 120,000 clones, 80% to 95% detected once. The source material was peripheral blood, sampled 28 days after the second AZD1222 dose. The receptors derive from an adult who received the AZD1222 COVID-19 vaccine.

V and J are TRBV6-1 and TRBJ1-4, with D maybe TRBD1 (6 bases). Trimming took 3 bases from V and 0 from J, leaving 11 bases between them. The CDR3 is 16 amino acids. The germline CDR1 and CDR2 sequences are MNHNS and SASEGT. Here the CDR3 reads CASSDRQAATNEKLFF. The CDR3 nucleotides are TGTGCCAGCAGTGACCGACAGGCCGCAACTAATGAAAAACTGTTTTTT.

This chain's CDR3 is CASSESVGSNTEAFF. Here the CDR3 DNA reads TGCGCCAGCAGTGAGTCTGTTGGATCGAACACTGAAGCTTTCTTT. The rearrangement uses TRBV10-2 and TRBJ1-1; D call uncertain. The CDR3 contains 15 residues. Between the trimmed V and J ends, which lost 0 bases and 1 base, there was a span of 9 bases. The germline CDR1 and CDR2 sequences are WSHSY and SAAADI.

V gene TRBV5-1 combines with J gene TRBJ2-1; no firm D call. Looked up from germline, CDR1 is SGHRS and CDR2 is YFSETQ. Between the trimmed V and J ends, which lost 0 bases and 8 bases, there was a span of 12 bases. This CDR3 is 14 amino acids long. This chain's CDR3 is CASSLGGYLDEQFF. CDR3 in DNA: TGCGCCAGCAGCTTGGGGGGTTACTTGGATGAGCAGTTCTTC.

V is TRBV10-3 and J is TRBJ1-2; TRBD1 matches at 7 bases. Looked up from germline, CDR1 is ENHRY and CDR2 is SYGVKD. The CDR3 runs 15 residues. The ends lost 2 bases at V and 4 bases at J; junction bases unmatched: 7. The CDR3 nucleotides are TGTGCCATCAGTGAGAACGACAGGGCTGGCTATGGCTACACCTTC. This sequence encodes CAISENDRAGYGYTF.

This clone has a handful of counts. This chain links TRBV15 with TRBJ1-5; 7 bases line up with TRBD1. The CDR3 extends over 20 amino acids. Trimming removed 0 bases from V and 2 bases from J; junction bases left unmatched: 16. CDR1 is LNHNV and CDR2 is YYDKDF in the germline V gene (reference sequence). CDR3 sequence (DNA): TGTGCCACCAGCAGAGATAGGGTTCTAGAGGGGGCGTTGCGCAATCAGCCCCAGCATTTT. This sequence encodes CATSRDRVLEGALRNQPQHF.

This clone showed up just once. V gene TRBV15 combines with J gene TRBJ1-5; D is unresolved. V lost 5 bases to trimming and J lost 4 bases, with 15 bases between them. Germline V lookup: CDR1 LNHNV, CDR2 YYDKDF (reference sequence). This CDR3 spans 15 amino acids. The CDR3 region is CATSPQDNANQPQHF. The CDR3 DNA sequence: TGTGCCACCAGCCCTCAGGATAACGCGAATCAGCCCCAGCATTTT.

This clone was found once. CDR3 bases: TGTGCCAGCAGCCCGATCAAGGGGGGCCAGAATGAAAAACTGTTTTTT. This gives the protein CASSPIKGGQNEKLFF. V is TRBV11-2 and J is TRBJ1-4; maybe TRBD1 (6 bases). V lost 5 bases to trimming and J lost 5 bases, with 18 bases between them. The CDR3 extends over 16 amino acids. Germline assignment: CDR1 SGHAT and CDR2 FQNNGV.

The chain couples TRBV19 to TRBJ2-3, with TRBD1 as a possible D gene (6 bases). Per germline, CDR1 LNHDA and CDR2 SQIVND (reference sequence). The CDR3 spans 14 residues. Deletions cut 8 bases from V and 2 bases from J, with 14 bases between. CDR3 DNA: TGTGCCAGTCGGAGGACAGTTTCCACAGATACGCAGTATTTT. It translates to CASRRTVSTDTQYF.

This rearrangement joins TRBV6-2 or TRBV6-3 to TRBJ2-3; 12 bases fit TRBD2. The germline CDR1 and CDR2 sequences are MNHEY and SVGEGT. The CDR3 sequence is 19 residues long. V was pared by 2 bases and J by 2 bases, with 11 bases of the junction left unmatched. The CDR3 DNA is TGTGCCAGCAGTTACACAGTCCTAGCGGGGGGGTATAACACAGATACGCAGTATTTT. It is translated as CASSYTVLAGGYNTDTQYF.

The gene calls are TRBV28 and TRBJ2-7, with TRBD2 identical over 9 bases. In germline, CDR1 is MDHEN, CDR2 SYDVKM. V lost 1 base to trimming and J lost 2 bases; unmatched junction nucleotides: 3. The CDR3 is 15 amino acids. CDR3 in DNA: TGTGCCAGCAGTTTATCTCTAGCGGGGCCCTACGAGCAGTACTTC. Protein product: CASSLSLAGPYEQYF.

The chain has TRBV4-2 and TRBJ1-4, with 8 bases fitting TRBD1. The V segment lost 1 base and the J segment 5 bases; nucleotides outside the gene matches: 3. This CDR3 contains 15 residues. Germline V gene lookup returns CDR1 LGHNA and CDR2 YNFKEQ. The CDR3 DNA reads as TGTGCCAGCAGCCAAGTACAGGGGGGGAATGAAAAACTGTTTTTT. Its translation: CASSQVQGGNEKLFF.

As concerns this clone: A junction boundary mismatches the germline segment, possibly from a read error. The rearrangement links TRBV28 to TRBJ1-2; D is possibly TRBD1 (6 bases). The CDR3 sequence is 15 residues long. CDR1 MDHEN and CDR2 SYDVKM come from the germline V gene. The CDR3 loop is CASSFSQGLVYSYTF. The CDR3 DNA follows: TGTGCCAGCAGTTTTAGCCAGGGGCTTGTCTATAGCTACACCTTC.

This clone was seen a few times. This chain links TRBV7-2 with TRBJ2-5, with D possibly TRBD2 on 5 matching bases. Trimming removed 5 bases at V and 2 bases at J, with 12 bases between. CDR1 is SGHTA, CDR2 FQGNSA, per germline. CDR3 length equals 14 residues. The CDR3 coding sequence is TGTGCCAGCAGCCCTAGTAGGACTCAAGAGACCCAGTACTTC. Its translation is CASSPSRTQETQYF.

The chain recombines TRBV5-1 with TRBJ1-1; D not resolved. This CDR3 is built from 13 residues. Trimming stripped 5 bases from V and 1 base from J, with 9 bases between. Germline V gives CDR1 SGHRS, CDR2 YFSETQ. The CDR3 DNA reads TGCGCCAGCAGGTTTCAGGAGAACACTGAAGCTTTCTTT. Residues: CASRFQENTEAFF. The full variable domain, with the rest looked up from reference TRBV5-1 and TRBJ1-1, is KAGVTQTPRYLIKTRGQQVTLSCSPISGHRSVSWYQQTPGQGLQFLFEYFSETQRNKGNFPGRFSGRQFSNSRSEMNVSTLELGDSALYLCASRFQENTEAFFGQGTRLTVV.

Turning to this clone: Distinct nucleotide sequences in the sample also encode this CDR3. The rearrangement joins TRBV5-1 to TRBJ2-7; possible D gene TRBD2, 6 bases. Germline values: CDR1 SGHRS, CDR2 YFSETQ. The CDR3 has 13 amino acids. V was pared by 1 base and J by 6 bases, with 11 bases between. DNA for the CDR3: TGCGCCAGCAGCTTGTATCCCGGGGGCGAGCAGTACTTC. The encoded protein is CASSLYPGGEQYF.

V gene TRBV28 combines with J gene TRBJ2-3; 7 bases match TRBD1. J gave up 7 bases and V 5 bases, and 6 bases lay outside the gene matches. CDR3 length equals 13 residues. From germline, CDR1 is MDHEN and CDR2 SYDVKM. The CDR3, as DNA: TGTGCCAGCAGTCCAGGGACAGCTCATACGCAGTATTTT. Translated: CASSPGTAHTQYF.

On this clone: A read error may account for a junction end that differs from germline. V is TRBV27 and J is TRBJ2-7; a possible D gene is TRBD2 (5 bases). Germline assignment: CDR1 MNHEY and CDR2 SMNVEV (reference sequence). The length of the CDR3 is 15 residues. CDR3 residues: CASSLSQAEVYELYF. The CDR3 DNA is TGTGCCAGCAGTTTAAGTCAAGCGGAAGTTTACGAGCTGTACTTC.

The count of this clone is one. This chain links TRBV7-2 with TRBJ1-3; no clear D. The CDR3 runs to 17 residues. Deletions cut 2 bases from V and 1 base from J, with 15 bases between. CDR1 is SGHTA, CDR2 FQGNSA, per germline. CDR3: CASSLNSGRISGNTIYF. CDR3 DNA sequence: TGTGCCAGCAGCTTAAATTCGGGCAGGATTTCTGGAAACACCATATATTTT.

This sequence joins TRBV28 and TRBJ1-2; TRBD1 might be the D (6 bases). This CDR3 has 14 residues. CDR1 is MDHEN and CDR2 is SYDVKM in the germline V gene. V lost 6 bases to trimming and J lost 3 bases, with 14 bases between them. The CDR3 sequence: CASRAGHSYYGYTF. The DNA for the CDR3 is TGTGCCAGCAGAGCGGGACACTCGTACTATGGCTACACCTTC.

This chain joins TRBV5-1 and TRBJ2-3; 8 nucleotides line up with TRBD1. This CDR3 is 13 amino acids long. Trimming cost V 4 bases and J 8 bases; bases outside gene matches: 6. The germline gives CDR1 SGHRS, CDR2 YFSETQ. DNA for the CDR3: TGCGCCAGCAGCATGGGACAGGTACCTACGCAGTATTTT. Protein: CASSMGQVPTQYF.